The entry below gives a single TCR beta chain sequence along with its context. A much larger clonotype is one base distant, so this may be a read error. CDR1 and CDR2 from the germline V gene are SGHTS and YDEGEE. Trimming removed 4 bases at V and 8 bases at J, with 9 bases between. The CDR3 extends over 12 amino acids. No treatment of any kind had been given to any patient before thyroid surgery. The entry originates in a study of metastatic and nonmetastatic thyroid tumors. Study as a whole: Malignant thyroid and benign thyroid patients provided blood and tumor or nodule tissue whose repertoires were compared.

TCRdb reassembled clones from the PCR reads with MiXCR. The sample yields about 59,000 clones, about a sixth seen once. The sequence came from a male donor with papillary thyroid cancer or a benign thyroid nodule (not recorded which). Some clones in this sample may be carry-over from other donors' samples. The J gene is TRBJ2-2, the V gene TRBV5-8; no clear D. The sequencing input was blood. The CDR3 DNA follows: TGTGCCAGCAGCCCCGTACGGGGGGAGCTGTTTTTT. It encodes CASSPVRGELFF. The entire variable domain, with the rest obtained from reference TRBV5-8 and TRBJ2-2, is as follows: EAGVTQSPTHLIKTRGQQATLRCSPISGHTSVYWYQQALGLGLQFLLWYDEGEERNRGNFPPRFSGRQFPNYSSELNVNALELEDSALYLCASSPVRGELFFGEGSRLTVL.